Listed below are T cell receptor beta chains from one sample, sequenced in a study of technical replicates of blood from a few donors. Libraries were prepared by immunoSEQ multiplex PCR; TCRdb keeps only in-frame clonotypes and omits some of them. The sample has fewer than 65,000 clones; over 75% are singletons. The sample consisted of PBMCs. Every receptor here comes from a human donor in good health. Some clones in this sample may be carry-over from other donors' samples. CDR3s include the opening cysteine and the closing phenylalanine or tryptophan. A D gene is named only where the DNA matches it firmly. The size field is filled for only some rows; it gives once, few, many or a size class.

J gene: TRBJ1-1; clone size: few; CDR3 length: 14; V gene: TRBV5-6; D gene: -; CDR3 DNA: TGTGCCAGCAGCGAACGACAGATGAACACTGAAGCTTTCTTT; CDR3 protein: CASSERQMNTEAFF
J gene: TRBJ2-1; clone size: -; CDR3 length: 16; V gene: TRBV4-2; D gene: TRBD2; CDR3 DNA: TGTGCCAGCAGCCAAAGACTAGCGGGAGACCACCATGAGCAGTTCTTC; CDR3 protein: CASSQRLAGDHHEQFF
J gene: TRBJ1-1; clone size: -; CDR3 length: 15; V gene: TRBV4-1; D gene: -; CDR3 DNA: TGCGCCAGCAGCCAAGGCAGGGCTTGGGACACTGAAGCTTTCTTT; CDR3 protein: CASSQGRAWDTEAFF
J gene: TRBJ1-1; clone size: once; CDR3 length: 13; V gene: TRBV29-1; D gene: TRBD1; CDR3 DNA: TGCAGCGTGCAACAGGGGGCGTTCACTGAAGCTTTCTTT; CDR3 protein: CSVQQGAFTEAFF
J gene: TRBJ1-6; clone size: -; CDR3 length: 14; V gene: TRBV7-3; D gene: TRBD1; CDR3 DNA: TGTGCCAGCGGACAGGGGGACATAAATTCACCCCTCCACTTT; CDR3 protein: CASGQGDINSPLHF
J gene: TRBJ2-1; clone size: -; CDR3 length: 15; V gene: TRBV4-3; D gene: TRBD2; CDR3 DNA: TGCGCCAGCAGCCAAGAGGGGACTAGCGACAATGAGCAGTTCTTC; CDR3 protein: CASSQEGTSDNEQFF
J gene: TRBJ2-7; clone size: -; CDR3 length: 13; V gene: TRBV18; D gene: TRBD1; CDR3 DNA: TGTGCCAGCTCACGAGCAGGGGGCTACGAGCAGTACTTC; CDR3 protein: CASSRAGGYEQYF
J gene: TRBJ2-1; clone size: -; CDR3 length: 16; V gene: TRBV7-6; D gene: -; CDR3 DNA: TGTGCCAGCAGCCCAACAGGGCGGTTAACCTACAATGAGCAGTTCTTC; CDR3 protein: CASSPTGRLTYNEQFF
J gene: TRBJ1-1; clone size: -; CDR3 length: 15; V gene: TRBV27; D gene: -; CDR3 DNA: TGTGCCAGCAGTTTATCGGGCAGGTCGAACAATGAAGCTTTCTTT; CDR3 protein: CASSLSGRSNNEAFF
J gene: TRBJ1-5; clone size: few; CDR3 length: 17; V gene: TRBV19; D gene: -; CDR3 DNA: TGTGCCAGTAGTAACAGCTGGAAGCGGTATAGCAATCAGCCCCAGCATTTT; CDR3 protein: CASSNSWKRYSNQPQHF
J gene: TRBJ2-1; clone size: once; CDR3 length: 12; V gene: TRBV11-3; D gene: -; CDR3 DNA: TGTGCCAGCAGCTTAACAGGCCATGAGCAGTTCTTC; CDR3 protein: CASSLTGHEQFF
J gene: TRBJ1-2; clone size: once; CDR3 length: 14; V gene: TRBV21-1; D gene: -; CDR3 DNA: TGTGCCAGCAGCAAAGGTAAAGGGGGAGGGGGCTACACCTTC; CDR3 protein: CASSKGKGGGGYTF
J gene: TRBJ1-1; clone size: -; CDR3 length: 14; V gene: TRBV4-2; D gene: -; CDR3 DNA: TGTGCCAGCAGCCAAGAATACAGGGTCACTGAAGCTTTCTTT; CDR3 protein: CASSQEYRVTEAFF
J gene: TRBJ1-3; clone size: -; CDR3 length: 13; V gene: TRBV5-1; D gene: -; CDR3 DNA: TGCGCCAGCAGCTCGACAGGTGGAAACACCATATATTTT; CDR3 protein: CASSSTGGNTIYF
J gene: TRBJ2-2; clone size: -; CDR3 length: 16; V gene: TRBV4-1; D gene: TRBD2; CDR3 DNA: TGCGCCAGCAGCCAAGATCCCGGGAGGGCCCCCGGGGAGCTGTTTTTT; CDR3 protein: CASSQDPGRAPGELFF
J gene: TRBJ2-3; clone size: -; CDR3 length: 13; V gene: TRBV28; D gene: -; CDR3 DNA: TGTGCCAGCGGGGCCACTAGCACAGATACGCAGTATTTT; CDR3 protein: CASGATSTDTQYF
J gene: TRBJ2-2; clone size: -; CDR3 length: 15; V gene: TRBV15; D gene: -; CDR3 DNA: TGTGCCACCAGCAGAGATGGACTGAACACCGGGGAGCTGTTTTTT; CDR3 protein: CATSRDGLNTGELFF
J gene: TRBJ1-6; clone size: -; CDR3 length: 16; V gene: TRBV9; D gene: TRBD1; CDR3 DNA: TGTGCCAGCAGCGTAAACCCGCAGGGGGGCAATTCACCCCTCCACTTT; CDR3 protein: CASSVNPQGGNSPLHF
J gene: TRBJ2-7; clone size: -; CDR3 length: 17; V gene: TRBV12-2; D gene: -; CDR3 DNA: TGTGCAAGTCGCCCTCCACAGACACGACGAACCGACTACGAGCAGTACTTC; CDR3 protein: CASRPPQTRRTDYEQYF
J gene: TRBJ1-6; clone size: -; CDR3 length: 13; V gene: TRBV2; D gene: -; CDR3 DNA: TGTGCCAGCGTCACACAGGGAAAATCACCCCTCCACTTT; CDR3 protein: CASVTQGKSPLHF
J gene: TRBJ2-7; clone size: -; CDR3 length: 14; V gene: TRBV6-5; D gene: -; CDR3 DNA: TGTGCCAGCAGTAGGGAGGGGGGGACCTACGAGCAGTACTTC; CDR3 protein: CASSREGGTYEQYF
J gene: TRBJ2-1; clone size: -; CDR3 length: 15; V gene: TRBV5-1; D gene: -; CDR3 DNA: TGCGCCAGCAGCTTGGAGCTAGTAGTAGGCGGTGAGCAGTTCTTC; CDR3 protein: CASSLELVVGGEQFF
J gene: TRBJ1-3; clone size: many; CDR3 length: 15; V gene: TRBV7-9; D gene: -; CDR3 DNA: TGTGCCAGCAGCCAAAACCAGAGACTAGAAAACACCATATATTTT; CDR3 protein: CASSQNQRLENTIYF
J gene: TRBJ1-1; clone size: few; CDR3 length: 11; V gene: TRBV30; D gene: -; CDR3 DNA: TGTGCCTGGAACGGGAACACTGAAGCTTTCTTT; CDR3 protein: CAWNGNTEAFF
J gene: TRBJ2-7; clone size: few; CDR3 length: 15; V gene: TRBV7-9; D gene: -; CDR3 DNA: TGTGCCAGCAGCTTAGCGGGCAGCAACTCCTACGAGCAGTACTTC; CDR3 protein: CASSLAGSNSYEQYF
J gene: TRBJ2-5; clone size: once; CDR3 length: 15; V gene: TRBV18; D gene: -; CDR3 DNA: TGTGCCAGCTCACTTTCGCTGGCAGGGCGTGAGACCCAGTACTTC; CDR3 protein: CASSLSLAGRETQYF
J gene: TRBJ2-5; clone size: -; CDR3 length: 13; V gene: TRBV4-2; D gene: -; CDR3 DNA: TGTGCCAGCAGCCAAAGCGTTAGAGAGACCCAGTACTTC; CDR3 protein: CASSQSVRETQYF
J gene: TRBJ2-7; clone size: few; CDR3 length: 15; V gene: TRBV7-2; D gene: -; CDR3 DNA: TGTGCCAGCAGATCCGGTGGGATGGGGCCCTACGAGCAGTACTTC; CDR3 protein: CASRSGGMGPYEQYF
J gene: TRBJ1-1; clone size: -; CDR3 length: 12; V gene: TRBV29-1; D gene: -; CDR3 DNA: TGCAGTGTGACCATCGGGGGAGCTGAAGCTTTCTTT; CDR3 protein: CSVTIGGAEAFF
J gene: TRBJ1-6; clone size: -; CDR3 length: 15; V gene: TRBV19; D gene: -; CDR3 DNA: TGTGCCAGTAGTATAACGCCAGGGGAGAATTCACCCCTCCACTTT; CDR3 protein: CASSITPGENSPLHF